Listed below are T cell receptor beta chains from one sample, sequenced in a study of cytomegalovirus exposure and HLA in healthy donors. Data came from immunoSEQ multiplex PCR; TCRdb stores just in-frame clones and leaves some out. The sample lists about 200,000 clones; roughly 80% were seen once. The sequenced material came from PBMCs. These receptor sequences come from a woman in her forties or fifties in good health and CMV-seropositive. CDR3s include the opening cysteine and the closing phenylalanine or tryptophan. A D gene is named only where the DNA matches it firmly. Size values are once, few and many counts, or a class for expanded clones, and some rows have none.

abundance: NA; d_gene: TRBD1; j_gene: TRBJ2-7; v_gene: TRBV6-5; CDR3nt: TGTGCCAGCAGCCGACAGGGCGAGCAGTACTTC; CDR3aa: CASSRQGEQYF
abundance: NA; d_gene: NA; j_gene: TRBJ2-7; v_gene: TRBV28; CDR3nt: TGTGCCAGCAGTTTAATCCCGGTAAACGAGCAGTACTTC; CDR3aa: CASSLIPVNEQYF
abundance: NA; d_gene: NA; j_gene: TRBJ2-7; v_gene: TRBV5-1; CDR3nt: TGCGCCAGCAGCACACCCGGGACTGAGAACGAGCAGTACTTC; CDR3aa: CASSTPGTENEQYF
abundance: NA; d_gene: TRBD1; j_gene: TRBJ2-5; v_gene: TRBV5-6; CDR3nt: TGTGCCAGCAGCCCTTGGACAGGTTACCAAGAGACCCAGTACTTC; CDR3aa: CASSPWTGYQETQYF
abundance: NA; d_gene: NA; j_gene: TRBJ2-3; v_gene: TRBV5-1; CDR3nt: TGCGCCAGCAGCTTGGCTGGGAGAAGCACAGATACGCAGTATTTT; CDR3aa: CASSLAGRSTDTQYF
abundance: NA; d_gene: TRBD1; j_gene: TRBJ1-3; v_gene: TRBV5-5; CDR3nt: TGTGCCAGCAGCCCCGGGACAGGGAATGGAAACACCATATATTTT; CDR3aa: CASSPGTGNGNTIYF
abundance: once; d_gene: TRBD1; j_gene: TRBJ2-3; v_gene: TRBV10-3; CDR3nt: TGTGCCATCAGTGAGTCCAGGGGGCAGAGCACAGATACGCAGTATTTT; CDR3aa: CAISESRGQSTDTQYF
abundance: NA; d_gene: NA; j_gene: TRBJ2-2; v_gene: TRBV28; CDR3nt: TGTGCCAGCGCACCCAACCAGGGGAGCGCGAACACCGGGGAGCTGTTTTTT; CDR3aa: CASAPNQGSANTGELFF
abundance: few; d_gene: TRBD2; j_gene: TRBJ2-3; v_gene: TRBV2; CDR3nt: TGTGCCAGCAGCGACTTGGGGGAGGGAGTCACAGATACGCAGTATTTT; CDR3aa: CASSDLGEGVTDTQYF
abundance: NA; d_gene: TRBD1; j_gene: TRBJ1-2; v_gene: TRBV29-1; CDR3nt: TGCAGCGTTGGACCATCGGACAGGGGGGACTATGGCTACACCTTC; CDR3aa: CSVGPSDRGDYGYTF
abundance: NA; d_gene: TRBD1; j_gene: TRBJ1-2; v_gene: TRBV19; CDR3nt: TGTGCCAGTAGCGCGGACAGGACTTTCTATGGCTACACCTTC; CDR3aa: CASSADRTFYGYTF
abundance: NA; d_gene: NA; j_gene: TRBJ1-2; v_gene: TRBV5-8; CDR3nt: TGTGCCAGCAGCTTGGGGGGGCAGTTCTATGGCTACACCTTC; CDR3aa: CASSLGGQFYGYTF
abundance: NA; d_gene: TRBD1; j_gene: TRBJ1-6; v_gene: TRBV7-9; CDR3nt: TGTGCCAGCAGCAGGCGGGACAGGGGAACGAGTGCTCCCTTT; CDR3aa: CASSRRDRGTSAPF
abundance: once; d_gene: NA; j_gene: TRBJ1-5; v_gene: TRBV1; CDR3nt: TGCACCAGCAGCCCGCCCGTGACAGATAGCAATCAGCCCCAGCATTTT; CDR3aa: CTSSPPVTDSNQPQHF
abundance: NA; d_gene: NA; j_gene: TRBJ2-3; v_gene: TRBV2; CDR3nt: TGTGCCAGCTCATTACTTGGCACAGATACGCAGTATTTT; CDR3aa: CASSLLGTDTQYF
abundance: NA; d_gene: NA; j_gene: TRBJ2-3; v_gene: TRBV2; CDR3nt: TGTGCCGGCACGGGACTTTCTAGCACAGATACGCAGTATTTT; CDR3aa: CAGTGLSSTDTQYF